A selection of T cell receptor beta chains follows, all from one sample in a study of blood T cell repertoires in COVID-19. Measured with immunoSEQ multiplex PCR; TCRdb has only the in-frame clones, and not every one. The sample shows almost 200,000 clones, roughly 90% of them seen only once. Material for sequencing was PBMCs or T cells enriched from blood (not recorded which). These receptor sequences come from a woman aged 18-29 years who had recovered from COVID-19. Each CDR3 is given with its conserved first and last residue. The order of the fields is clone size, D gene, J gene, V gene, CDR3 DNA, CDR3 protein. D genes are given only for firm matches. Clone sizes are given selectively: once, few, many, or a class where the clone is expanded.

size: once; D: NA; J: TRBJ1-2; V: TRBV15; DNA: TGTGCCACCAGCAGAGATCGGGAGGGTGGCTACACCTTC; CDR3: CATSRDREGGYTF
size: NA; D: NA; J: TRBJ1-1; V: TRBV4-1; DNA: TGCGCCAGCAGCCAAGTGGACAGCCCGAACACTGAAGCTTTCTTT; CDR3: CASSQVDSPNTEAFF
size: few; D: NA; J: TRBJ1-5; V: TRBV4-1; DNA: TGCGCCAGCAGCGCAGGGTTTAGCAATCAGCCCCAGCATTTT; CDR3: CASSAGFSNQPQHF
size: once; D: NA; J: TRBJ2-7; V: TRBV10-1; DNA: TGCGCCAGCGCGGGGGACATTTCCTACGAGCAGTACTTC; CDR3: CASAGDISYEQYF
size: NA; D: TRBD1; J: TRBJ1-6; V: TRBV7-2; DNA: TGTGCCAGCAGCTGGGACAGGGATTCACCCCTCCACTTT; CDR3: CASSWDRDSPLHF
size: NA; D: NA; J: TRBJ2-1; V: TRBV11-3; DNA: TGTGCCAGCAGCTACGAGAGGGATAATGAGCAGTTCTTC; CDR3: CASSYERDNEQFF
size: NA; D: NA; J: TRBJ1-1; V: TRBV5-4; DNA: TGTGCCAGCAGCTTGACAAACACTGAAGCTTTCTTT; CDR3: CASSLTNTEAFF
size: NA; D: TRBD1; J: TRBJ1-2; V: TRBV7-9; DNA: TGTGCCAGCAGCCCCTCCTCCACAGGGGGGCTTGGCGGCTACACCTTC; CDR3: CASSPSSTGGLGGYTF
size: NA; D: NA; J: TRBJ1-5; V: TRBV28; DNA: TGTGCCAGCATTGGAGGAAACCAGCCCCAGCATTTT; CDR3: CASIGGNQPQHF
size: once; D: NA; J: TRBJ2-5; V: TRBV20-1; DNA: TGCAGTGCTAGCGGGGAGACCCAGTACTTC; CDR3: CSASGETQYF
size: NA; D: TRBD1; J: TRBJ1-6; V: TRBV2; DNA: TGTGCCAGCGGGCGACAGGGCCCTCCTAATTCACCCCTCCACTTT; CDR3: CASGRQGPPNSPLHF
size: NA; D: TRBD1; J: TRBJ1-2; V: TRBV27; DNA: TGTGCCAGCAGTCAACGAGGACAGGCCGCTAACTATGGCTACACCTTC; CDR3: CASSQRGQAANYGYTF
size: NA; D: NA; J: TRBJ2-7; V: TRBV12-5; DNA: TGTGCTAGTGGTTTGGTACTCGGGGAAGGGGGGGAGATCTCCTACGAGCAGTACTTC; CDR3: CASGLVLGEGGEISYEQYF
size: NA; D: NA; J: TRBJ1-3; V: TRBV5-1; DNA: TGCGCCAGCAGCTTGGGGGGCAGCTCCTCTGGAAACACCATATATTTT; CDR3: CASSLGGSSSGNTIYF
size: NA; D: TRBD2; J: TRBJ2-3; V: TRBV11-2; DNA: TGTGCCAGCAGCTTCTTTCCGGGACTAGCATATTCTATTGGAGATACGCAGTATTTT; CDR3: CASSFFPGLAYSIGDTQYF
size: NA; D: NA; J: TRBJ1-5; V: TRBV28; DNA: TGTGCCAGCAGTTTAAGTCAACACAGCAATCAGCCCCAGCATTTT; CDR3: CASSLSQHSNQPQHF
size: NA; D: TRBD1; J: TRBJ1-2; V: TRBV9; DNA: TGTGCCAGCAGCGTAGGAACAGGGGTACGCTATGGCTACACCTTC; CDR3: CASSVGTGVRYGYTF
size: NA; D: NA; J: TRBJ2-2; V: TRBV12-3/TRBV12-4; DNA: TGTGCCAGCAACCTCCGCGGGGACGGGGAGCTGTTTTTT; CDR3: CASNLRGDGELFF
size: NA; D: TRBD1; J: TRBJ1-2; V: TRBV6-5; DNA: TGTGCCAGCGGCTGGGGACAGAGAAACTATGGCTACACCTTC; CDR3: CASGWGQRNYGYTF
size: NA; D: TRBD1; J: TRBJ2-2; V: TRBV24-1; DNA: TGTGCCACCACGGACAGGACGAACACCGGGGAGCTGTTTTTT; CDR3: CATTDRTNTGELFF
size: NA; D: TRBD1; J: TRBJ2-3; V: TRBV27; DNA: TGTGCCAGCGGATTAAAAACCGGGACAGGGGGCACAGATACGCAGTATTTT; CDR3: CASGLKTGTGGTDTQYF
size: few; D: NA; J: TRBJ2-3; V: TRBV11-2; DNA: TGTGCCAGCAGCTCAGGACTCAGCGATACGCAGTATTTT; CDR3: CASSSGLSDTQYF
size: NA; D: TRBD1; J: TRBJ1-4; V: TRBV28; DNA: TGTGCCAGCAGTTTACCAGGGGGCGGCGAAAAACTGTTTTTT; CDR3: CASSLPGGGEKLFF
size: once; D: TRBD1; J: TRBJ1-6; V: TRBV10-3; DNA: TGTGCCATCACCCCAGGGGGCCACTCACCCCTCCACTTT; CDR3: CAITPGGHSPLHF
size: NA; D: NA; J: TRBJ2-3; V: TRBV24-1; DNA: TGTGCCACCAGTGATCTATCCCGGGGTCCTACGCAGTATTTT; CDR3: CATSDLSRGPTQYF
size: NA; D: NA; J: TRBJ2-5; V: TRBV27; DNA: TGTGCCAGCAGTTTAGGGAAGGGGGGGCCGGTGGAGACCCAGTACTTC; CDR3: CASSLGKGGPVETQYF
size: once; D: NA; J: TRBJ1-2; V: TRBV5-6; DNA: TGTGCCAGCAACTATGGGGGGGCCAGAGGCTACACCTTC; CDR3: CASNYGGARGYTF
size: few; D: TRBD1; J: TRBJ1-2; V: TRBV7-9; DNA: TGTGCCAGCAGGCCGACAGGGGGAGTAGGTGGCTACACCTTC; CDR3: CASRPTGGVGGYTF
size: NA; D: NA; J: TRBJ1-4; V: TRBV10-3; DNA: TGTGCCATCAGTGAGGCGGGACTTAATGAAAAACTGTTTTTT; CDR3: CAISEAGLNEKLFF
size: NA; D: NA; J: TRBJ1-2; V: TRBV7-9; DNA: TGTGCCAGCAGCCGCCGGGACCAGGGGCTCTACAGCTACACCTTC; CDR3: CASSRRDQGLYSYTF
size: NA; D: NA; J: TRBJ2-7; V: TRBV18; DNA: TGTGCCAGCTCACTGAGGGATATCGGGGAGTCTTTATATTACGAGCAGTACTTC; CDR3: CASSLRDIGESLYYEQYF
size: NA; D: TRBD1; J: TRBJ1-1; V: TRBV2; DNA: TGTGCCATAGGGACAGGGAACACTGAAGCTTTCTTT; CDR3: CAIGTGNTEAFF
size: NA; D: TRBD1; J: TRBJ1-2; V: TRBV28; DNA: TGTGCCAGCAGTTCGGGACAGGGGGATGGCTACACCTTC; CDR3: CASSSGQGDGYTF
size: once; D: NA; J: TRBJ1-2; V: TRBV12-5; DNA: TGTGCTAGTGGTTTGGACTTCTATGGCTACACCTTC; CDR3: CASGLDFYGYTF
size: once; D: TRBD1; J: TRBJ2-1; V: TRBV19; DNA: TGTGCCAGTAACCACCGACAGGGTGGCATTCGCGAGCAGTTCTTC; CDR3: CASNHRQGGIREQFF
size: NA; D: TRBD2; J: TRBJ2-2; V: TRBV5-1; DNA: TGCGCCAGCAGCCTTTCCCTTAGCGGGGGGGCGGCCGGGGAGCTGTTTTTT; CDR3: CASSLSLSGGAAGELFF
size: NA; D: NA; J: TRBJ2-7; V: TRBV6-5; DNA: TGTGCCAGCAGGGCCGGCCCCGTGTTTAGCGACGAGCAGTACTTC; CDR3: CASRAGPVFSDEQYF
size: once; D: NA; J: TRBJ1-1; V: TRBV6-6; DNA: TGTGCCAGCAGTTACCTCGCGACTGAAGCTTTCTTT; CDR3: CASSYLATEAFF
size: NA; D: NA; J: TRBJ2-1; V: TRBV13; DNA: TGTGCCAGCAGCTTAGGCCGGGGTTCCTACAATGAGCAGTTCTTC; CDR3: CASSLGRGSYNEQFF
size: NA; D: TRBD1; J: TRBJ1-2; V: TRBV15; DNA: TGTGCCACCAGCAGTAATCAGGGGGCTATTGGATCGGAAGATGGCTACACCTTC; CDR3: CATSSNQGAIGSEDGYTF
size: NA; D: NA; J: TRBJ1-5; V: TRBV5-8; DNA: TGTGCCAGCAGCTTGGGGAGGAATCAGCCCCAGCATTTT; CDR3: CASSLGRNQPQHF
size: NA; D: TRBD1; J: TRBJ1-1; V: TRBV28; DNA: TGTGCCAGCAGTTTATCAGGGGGCTCAGAAGCTTTCTTT; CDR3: CASSLSGGSEAFF
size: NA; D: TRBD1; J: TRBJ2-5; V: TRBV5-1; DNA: TGCGCCAGCAGCAAGGACAGGGGAGGTGGGGAGACCCAGTACTTC; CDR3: CASSKDRGGGETQYF
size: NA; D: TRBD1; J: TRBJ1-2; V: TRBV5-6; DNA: TGTGCCAGCAGCGAGGACGACAGGGGTGTGGGCTACACCTTC; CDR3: CASSEDDRGVGYTF
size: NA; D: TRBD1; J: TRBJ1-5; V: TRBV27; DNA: TGTGCCAGCAGTTTATCAGGACAGGGGGCTCGGCAGCCCCAGCATTTT; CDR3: CASSLSGQGARQPQHF
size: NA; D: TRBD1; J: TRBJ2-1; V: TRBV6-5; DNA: TGTGCCAGCAGGGCACAGGGGAGCTCCTACAATGAGCAGTTCTTC; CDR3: CASRAQGSSYNEQFF
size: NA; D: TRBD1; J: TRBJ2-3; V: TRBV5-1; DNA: TGCGCCAGCAGCTTGCCCGGACAGGGGGCAGATACGCAGTATTTT; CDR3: CASSLPGQGADTQYF
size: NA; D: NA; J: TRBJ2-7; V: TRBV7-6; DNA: TGTGCCAGCAGCTTATCAACGGGGGTAACCTACGAGCAGTACTTC; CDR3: CASSLSTGVTYEQYF
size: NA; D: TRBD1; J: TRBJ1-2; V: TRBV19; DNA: TGTGCCAGTAATCGGGACAGGGAACACTATGGCTACACCTTC; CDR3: CASNRDREHYGYTF
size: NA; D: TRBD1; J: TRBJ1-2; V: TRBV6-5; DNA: TGTGCCAGCAGCTCCCCGAAGGGGGCTCTTGGCTACACCTTC; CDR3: CASSSPKGALGYTF
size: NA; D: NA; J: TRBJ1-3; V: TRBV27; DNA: TGTGCCAGCAGTTCCCTCCTGAGCAACTCTGGAAACACCATATATTTT; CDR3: CASSSLLSNSGNTIYF
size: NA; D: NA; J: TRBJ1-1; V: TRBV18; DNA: TGTGCCAGCTCACCAGGACACATGAACACTGAAGCTTTCTTT; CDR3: CASSPGHMNTEAFF
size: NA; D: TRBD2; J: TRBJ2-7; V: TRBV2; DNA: TGTGCCAGCAGTGAATCAGCAGCGGGGGGGCCATACGAGCAGTACTTC; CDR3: CASSESAAGGPYEQYF
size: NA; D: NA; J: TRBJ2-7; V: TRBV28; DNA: TGTGCCAGCAGGACTAAGGACAGCTACGAGCAGTACTTC; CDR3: CASRTKDSYEQYF
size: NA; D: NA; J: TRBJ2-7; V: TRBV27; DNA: TGTGCCAGCAGTTACTCCACAGGGACCTACGAGCAGTACTTC; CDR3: CASSYSTGTYEQYF